Below, 18 T cell receptor beta chains from the same sample are listed, as sequenced in a study of Graves' ophthalmopathy and Graves' hyperthyroidism. RNA transcripts yielded amplified TCR beta CDR3 regions. In the first round, RT-PCR was carried out with HTBI primers, and a multiplex PCR formed the second round. TCRdb re-called the multiplex PCR reads through MiXCR, storing one row per CDR3 protein. The table has 350,000 to 400,000 distinct CDR3 sequences, 15% seen once. Sequences were obtained from peripheral blood. The receptors shown here come from a woman under 30 with stable Graves' hyperthyroidism.

The sample holds many counts of this clonotype. V and J are TRBV7-9 and TRBJ2-7; D may correspond to TRBD1 or TRBD2 (7 bases each). CDR1 is SEHNR, CDR2 FQNEAQ, per germline (reference sequence). V lost 5 bases, J lost 5 bases, and 13 bases lay in between. The CDR3 loop spans 13 amino acids. The CDR3 region is CASSHRGGNEQYF. For the CDR3, the DNA is TGTGCCAGCAGCCACAGGGGAGGGAACGAGCAGTACTTC. Based on the CDR3 plus reference TRBV7-9 and TRBJ2-7, the full variable domain is DTGVSQNPRHKITKRGQNVTFRCDPISEHNRLYWYRQTLGQGPEFLTYFQNEAQLEKSRLLSDRFSAERPKGSFSTLEIQRTEQGDSAMYLCASSHRGGNEQYFGPGTRLTVT.

This clonotype has only a few counts. Here the CDR3 omits its conserved ending phenylalanine or tryptophan, so a read error is the likely source. The rearrangement joins TRBV10-3 to TRBJ1-2; D remains unclear. The CDR3 sequence is 15 residues long. V lost 11 bases and J lost 3, with 22 bases in between. Germline V gene sequence: CDR1 ENHRY, CDR2 SYGVKD. The CDR3 sequence: CASSHSDAPHYGYTL. The CDR3 DNA is TGTGCCTCATCCCACAGTGATGCACCACACTATGGCTACACCTTG.

This clonotype came up a few times. Possible read error: a much larger clone is one base away. The V and J genes are TRBV6-1 and TRBJ2-4; tentative D call: TRBD2 (6 bases). The germline V gene has CDR1 MNHNS and CDR2 SASEGT. There are 18 residues in the CDR3. This CDR3 reads CASDSYPRGSLAKNIKYF. The CDR3 DNA reads TGTGCCAGCGACTCATACCCCCGGGGGTCGCTAGCCAAAAACATTAAGTACTTC.

This clonotype has ten or more counts. This chain connects TRBV27 to TRBJ2-7; possibly TRBD1 or TRBD2 for D (5 bases each). Trimming stripped 6 bases from V and 3 bases from J, with 21 bases between. CDR3 size: 16 residues. Germline V CDR1 and CDR2: MNHEY, SMNVEV (reference sequence). The CDR3: CASRGFGDAVVYEQYF. CDR3 bases: TGTGCCAGCAGAGGGTTTGGGGACGCGGTTGTCTACGAGCAGTACTTC.

In its sample, this clonotype was seen many times. Just one base apart from a much larger clone, this may be a read error. V gene TRBV6-5 combines with J gene TRBJ1-6; 8 positions agree with TRBD1. Germline values: CDR1 MNHEY, CDR2 SVGAGI. The CDR3 loop spans 17 amino acids. As DNA, the CDR3 is TGTGCCAGCAGTTACTCGGCACGACAGGGGCTGAATTCACACCTCCACTTT. Translation: CASSYSARQGLNSHLHF.

This clonotype was counted many times. V gene TRBV7-9 combines with J gene TRBJ1-1, with 8 bases fitting TRBD1. Per the germline V gene, CDR1 is SEHNR and CDR2 is FQNEAQ (reference sequence). The trim removed 2 bases at V and 3 bases at J, leaving 2 bases unmatched. CDR3 length: 14 amino acids. CDR3 amino acids: CASSLNRGYTEAFF. The CDR3 DNA is TGTGCCAGCAGCTTAAACAGGGGGTACACTGAAGCTTTCTTT.

This clonotype was found many times. This chain connects TRBV10-2 to TRBJ1-2, with a tentative D call TRBD1 (6 bases). This CDR3 is 15 amino acids long. V lost 3 bases, J lost 10 bases, and 21 bases lay in between. Looked up from germline, CDR1 is WSHSY and CDR2 is SAAADI. The CDR3 loop reads CASSEQGMTYDDYTF. In DNA form, the CDR3 reads TGCGCCAGCAGTGAACAGGGTATGACTTATGATGACTACACCTTC.

Ten or more counts support this clonotype. For the CDR3, the DNA is TGCAGCGTGAGGGGGGACACGGACGTCTCTGGGGCCAACGTCCTGACTTTC. Encoded protein: CSVRGDTDVSGANVLTF. V gene TRBV29-1 combines with J gene TRBJ2-6, with D perhaps assigned TRBD1 or TRBD2 (6 bases each). CDR3 length: 17 amino acids. V shed 6 bases and J shed 0 bases, with 18 bases lying between them. Germline values: CDR1 SQVTM, CDR2 ANQGSEA.

In its sample, this clonotype was seen many times. The chain recombines TRBV27 with TRBJ1-1; tentative D call: TRBD1 (5 bases). Germline values: CDR1 MNHEY, CDR2 SMNVEV (reference sequence). CDR3 length equals 14 residues. V was trimmed by 5 bases and J by 1 base, leaving 11 bases between them. The DNA for the CDR3 is TGTGCCAGCAGTGCATACGGGGGGAACACTGAAGCTTTCTTT. Translation gives CASSAYGGNTEAFF.

This chain joins TRBV5-5 and TRBJ1-1; D uncertain. The length of the CDR3 is 13 residues. CDR1 is SGHKS, CDR2 YYEKEE, per germline (reference sequence). V lost 1 base and J lost 4, with 8 bases in between. The CDR3 DNA follows: TGTGCCAGCAGCTTGCCGGGGATCACTGAAGCTTTCTTT. The encoded protein is CASSLPGITEAFF.

This clonotype was observed a handful of times. V and J are TRBV3-1 and TRBJ2-7; 7 nucleotides line up with TRBD2. Germline CDR1 is LGHDT and CDR2 is YNNKEL (reference sequence). The CDR3 loop spans 15 amino acids. V lost 8 bases and J lost 5; bases outside the gene matches: 15. CDR3 in amino acids: CASGGGVSGRNEQYF. CDR3 nucleotide sequence: TGTGCCAGCGGGGGAGGGGTCTCCGGACGAAACGAGCAGTACTTC.

This clonotype was found many times. The gene calls are TRBV6-2 or TRBV6-3 and TRBJ1-1; D remains unclear. This CDR3 is built from 13 residues. Germline V gives CDR1 MNHEY, CDR2 SVGEGT. The V and J ends lost 2 bases and 7 bases respectively, with 11 bases between them. The CDR3 DNA is TGTGCCAGCAGTTACCGAGGTCTGGGTGAAGCTTTCTTT. As protein: CASSYRGLGEAFF.

DNA for the CDR3: TGTGCCAGCTCACCACAAGGGCTTGGCTACACCTTC. The encoded protein is CASSPQGLGYTF. V is TRBV18 and J is TRBJ1-2; D is unresolved. The V gene's germline CDR1 is KGHSH and CDR2 LQKENI. This CDR3 is 12 amino acids long. V gave up 1 base and J gave up 7 bases, with 7 bases separating them.

At least ten counts were recorded for this clonotype. The chain employs TRBV27 and TRBJ2-7; possibly TRBD1 for D (7 bases). This CDR3 contains 15 residues. The ends were cut back, 1 base at V and 7 bases at J, with 17 bases in the middle. The germline V gene has CDR1 MNHEY and CDR2 SMNVEV (reference sequence). This CDR3 reads CASSLWAGGTVEQYF. For the CDR3, the DNA is TGTGCCAGCAGTTTATGGGCAGGGGGGACTGTGGAGCAGTACTTC.

There are many counts of this clonotype. V is TRBV2 and J is TRBJ1-1; perhaps TRBD1 as D (5 bases). The V and J ends lost 7 bases and 6 bases respectively, with 9 bases between them. CDR3 size: 11 residues. Germline-derived CDR1 and CDR2 are SNHLY and FYNNEI. The CDR3 loop is CASKGKAEAFF. As DNA, the CDR3 is TGTGCCAGCAAGGGGAAAGCTGAAGCTTTCTTT.

This clonotype was observed at least ten times. The chain recombines TRBV20-1 with TRBJ2-7, with D perhaps matching TRBD1 (6 bases). The CDR3 spans 13 residues. Germline CDR1 and CDR2: DFQATT and SNEGSKA (reference sequence). With 5 bases removed from V and 2 bases from J, the gap between germline ends came to 13 bases. The CDR3 reads CSAHDRSTYEQYF. Here the CDR3 DNA reads TGCAGTGCTCACGACAGGTCAACCTACGAGCAGTACTTC.

In its sample, this clonotype was seen many times. The chain is built from TRBV6-2 or TRBV6-3 and TRBJ2-5; the D is unclear. V lost 0 bases, J lost 5 bases, and 13 bases lay in between. The CDR3 runs 15 residues. Germline CDR1 and CDR2: MNHEY and SVGEGT. CDR3 protein: CASSYSKTSLETQYF. The CDR3 DNA is TGTGCCAGCAGTTACTCGAAGACGAGCTTGGAGACCCAGTACTTC.

This clonotype was counted many times. The chain recombines TRBV7-2 with TRBJ1-5; a possible D gene is TRBD1 (5 bases). The V gene lost 5 bases and the J gene lost 4 bases, with 18 bases spanning the gap. Germline V lookup: CDR1 SGHTA, CDR2 FQGNSA. The CDR3 extends over 16 amino acids. The CDR3 DNA follows: TGTGCCAGCAGCGACCGCCCAGGGCAGTCTAATCAGCCCCAGCATTTT. Its translation: CASSDRPGQSNQPQHF.